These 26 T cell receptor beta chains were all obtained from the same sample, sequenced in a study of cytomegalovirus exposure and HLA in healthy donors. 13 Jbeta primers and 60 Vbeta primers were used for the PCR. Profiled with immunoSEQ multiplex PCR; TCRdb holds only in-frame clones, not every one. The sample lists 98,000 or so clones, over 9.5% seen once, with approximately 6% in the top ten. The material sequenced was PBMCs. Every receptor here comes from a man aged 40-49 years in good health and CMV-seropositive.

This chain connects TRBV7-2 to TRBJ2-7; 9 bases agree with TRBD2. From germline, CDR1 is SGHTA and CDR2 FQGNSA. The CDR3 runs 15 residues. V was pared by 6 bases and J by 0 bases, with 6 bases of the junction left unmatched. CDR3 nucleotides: TGTGCCAGCAGTCCGGGCGGGGGGGCCTCCTACGAGCAGTACTTC. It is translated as CASSPGGGASYEQYF.

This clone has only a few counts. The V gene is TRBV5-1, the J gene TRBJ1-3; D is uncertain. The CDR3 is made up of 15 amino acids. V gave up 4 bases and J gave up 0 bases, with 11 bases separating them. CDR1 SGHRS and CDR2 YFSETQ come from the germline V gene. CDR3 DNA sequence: TGCGCCAGCAGCCCAGGACTCCGCTCTGGAAACACCATATATTTT. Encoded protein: CASSPGLRSGNTIYF.

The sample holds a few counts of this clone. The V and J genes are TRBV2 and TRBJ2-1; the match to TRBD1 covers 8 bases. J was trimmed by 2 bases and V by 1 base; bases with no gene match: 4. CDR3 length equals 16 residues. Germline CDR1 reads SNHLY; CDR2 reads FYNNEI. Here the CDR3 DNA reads TGTGCCAGCAGTGAAGTAGGACAGGGCACCTACAATGAGCAGTTCTTC. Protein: CASSEVGQGTYNEQFF.

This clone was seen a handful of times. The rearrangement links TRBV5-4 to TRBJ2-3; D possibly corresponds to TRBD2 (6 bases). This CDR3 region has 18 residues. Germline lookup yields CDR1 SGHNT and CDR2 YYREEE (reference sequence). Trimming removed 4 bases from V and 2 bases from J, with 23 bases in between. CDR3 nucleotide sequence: TGTGCCAGCAGCGAACCCCCATCCGGGACTCCAACCACAGATACGCAGTATTTT. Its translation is CASSEPPSGTPTTDTQYF.

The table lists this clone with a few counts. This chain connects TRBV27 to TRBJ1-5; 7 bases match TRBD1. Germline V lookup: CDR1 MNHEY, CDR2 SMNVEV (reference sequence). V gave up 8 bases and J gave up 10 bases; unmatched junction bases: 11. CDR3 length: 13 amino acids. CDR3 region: CASSRTGVGPQHF. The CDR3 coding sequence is TGTGCCAGCTCTAGGACAGGCGTCGGACCCCAGCATTTT.

CDR3 nucleotide sequence: TGCAGCATACGGACAGGCTCTGGAAACACCATATATTTT. Translating gives CSIRTGSGNTIYF. The rearrangement links TRBV29-1 to TRBJ1-3; TRBD1 matches at 7 bases. Germline V gene sequence: CDR1 SQVTM, CDR2 ANQGSEA. This CDR3 region has 13 residues. J lost 0 bases, V lost 8 bases, and 4 bases had no gene match.

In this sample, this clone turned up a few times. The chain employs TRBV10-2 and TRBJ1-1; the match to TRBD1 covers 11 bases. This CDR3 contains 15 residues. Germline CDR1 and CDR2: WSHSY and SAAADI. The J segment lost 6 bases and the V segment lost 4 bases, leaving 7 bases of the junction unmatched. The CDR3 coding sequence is TGCGCCAGCAGTGTTCCTGGACAGGGGGCGGCTGAAGCTTTCTTT. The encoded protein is CASSVPGQGAAEAFF.

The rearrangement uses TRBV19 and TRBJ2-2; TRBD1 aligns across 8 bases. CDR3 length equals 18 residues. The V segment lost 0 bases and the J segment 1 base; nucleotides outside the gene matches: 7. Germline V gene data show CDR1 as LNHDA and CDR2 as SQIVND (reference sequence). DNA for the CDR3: TGTGCCAGTAGTATAGACCCAGGAGGACAGGGGAACACCGGGGAGCTGTTTTTT. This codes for CASSIDPGGQGNTGELFF.

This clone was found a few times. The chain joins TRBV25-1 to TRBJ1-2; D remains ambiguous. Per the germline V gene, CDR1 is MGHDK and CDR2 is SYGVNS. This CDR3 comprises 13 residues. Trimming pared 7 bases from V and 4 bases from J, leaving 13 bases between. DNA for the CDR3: TGTGCCAGCAAGGCCAGGAGGAGCTATGGCTACACCTTC. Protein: CASKARRSYGYTF.

The CDR3 loop reads CASSAGSGQPQHF. CDR3 DNA: TGTGCCAGCAGTGCAGGGTCAGGACAGCCCCAGCATTTT. The chain carries TRBV9 and TRBJ1-5; a possible D gene is TRBD1 (5 bases). Germline V lookup: CDR1 SGDLS, CDR2 YYNGEE. Trimming shortened V by 5 bases and J by 7 bases, and 13 bases separated the two germline ends. The CDR3 runs to 13 residues.

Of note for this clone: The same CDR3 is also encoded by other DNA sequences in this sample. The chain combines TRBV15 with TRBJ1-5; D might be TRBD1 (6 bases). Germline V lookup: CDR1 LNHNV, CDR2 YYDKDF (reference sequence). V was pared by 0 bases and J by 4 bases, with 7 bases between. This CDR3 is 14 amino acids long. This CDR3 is CATSRDRGNQPQHF. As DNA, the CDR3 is TGTGCCACCAGCAGAGATAGGGGGAATCAGCCCCAGCATTTT. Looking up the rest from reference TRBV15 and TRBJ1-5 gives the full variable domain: DAMVIQNPRYQVTQFGKPVTLSCSQTLNHNVMYWYQQKSSQAPKLLFHYYDKDFNNEADTPDNFQSRRPNTSFCFLDIRSPGLGDTAMYLCATSRDRGNQPQHFGDGTRLSIL.

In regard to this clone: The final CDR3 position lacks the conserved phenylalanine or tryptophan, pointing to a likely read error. The CDR3: CASSIGTSGGTDTQYV. The CDR3 region has the DNA TGTGCCAGCAGCATCGGGACTAGCGGGGGCACAGATACGCAGTATGTT. The rearrangement uses TRBV7-9 and TRBJ2-3; 13 positions match TRBD2. The J segment lost 1 base and the V segment lost 5 bases, leaving 3 bases of the junction unmatched. From germline, CDR1 is SEHNR and CDR2 FQNEAQ (reference sequence). The CDR3 has 16 amino acids.

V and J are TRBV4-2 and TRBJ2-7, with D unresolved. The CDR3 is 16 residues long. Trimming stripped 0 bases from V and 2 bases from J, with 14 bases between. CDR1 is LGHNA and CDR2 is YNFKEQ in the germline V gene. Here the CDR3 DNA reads TGTGCCAGCAGCCAAGATAGGTCAACTAACCCCTACGAGCAGTACTTC. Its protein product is CASSQDRSTNPYEQYF.

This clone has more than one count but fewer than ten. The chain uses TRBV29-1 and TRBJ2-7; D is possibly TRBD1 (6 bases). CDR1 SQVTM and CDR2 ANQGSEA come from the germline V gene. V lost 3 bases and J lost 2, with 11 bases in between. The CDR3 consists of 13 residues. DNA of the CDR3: TGCAGCGTTGAGGACAGAACGACCTACGAGCAGTACTTC. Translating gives CSVEDRTTYEQYF.

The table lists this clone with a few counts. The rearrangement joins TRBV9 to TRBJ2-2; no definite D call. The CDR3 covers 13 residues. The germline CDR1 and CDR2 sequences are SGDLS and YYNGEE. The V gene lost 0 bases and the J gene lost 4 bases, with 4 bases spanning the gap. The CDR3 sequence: CASSVASTGELFF. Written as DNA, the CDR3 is TGTGCCAGCAGCGTAGCGAGCACCGGGGAGCTGTTTTTT.

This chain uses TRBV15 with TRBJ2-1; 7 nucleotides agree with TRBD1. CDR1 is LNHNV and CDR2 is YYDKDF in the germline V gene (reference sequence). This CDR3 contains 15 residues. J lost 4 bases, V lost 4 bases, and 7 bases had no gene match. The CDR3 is CATSTGQAEYNEQFF. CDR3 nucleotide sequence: TGTGCCACCAGCACCGGACAGGCGGAGTACAATGAGCAGTTCTTC.

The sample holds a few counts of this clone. This chain's CDR3 is CASTPSGTYEQYF. The DNA of the CDR3 is TGTGCCAGCACTCCTAGCGGAACCTACGAGCAGTACTTC. The chain carries TRBV6-6 and TRBJ2-7; 7 nucleotides align to TRBD2. The germline gives CDR1 MNHNY, CDR2 SVGAGI (reference sequence). This CDR3 comprises 13 residues. V shed 7 bases, J shed 2 bases, and the junction held 5 bases outside the gene matches.

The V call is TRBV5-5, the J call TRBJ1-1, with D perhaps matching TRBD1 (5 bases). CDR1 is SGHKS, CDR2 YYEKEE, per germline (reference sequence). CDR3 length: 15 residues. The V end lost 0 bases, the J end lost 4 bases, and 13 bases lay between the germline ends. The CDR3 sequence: CASSLAGGEVTEAFF. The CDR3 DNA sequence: TGTGCCAGCAGCTTGGCCGGGGGGGAGGTCACTGAAGCTTTCTTT.

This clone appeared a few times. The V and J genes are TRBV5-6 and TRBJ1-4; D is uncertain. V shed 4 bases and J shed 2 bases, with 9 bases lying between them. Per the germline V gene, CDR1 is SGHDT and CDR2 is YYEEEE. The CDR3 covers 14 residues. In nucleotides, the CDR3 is TGTGCCAGCAGCGCCGGGAGTACTAATGAAAAACTGTTTTTT. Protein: CASSAGSTNEKLFF.

CDR3 sequence reads: CASSQDLGAYEQYF. CDR3 in DNA: TGCGCCAGCAGCCAAGATCTCGGGGCCTACGAGCAGTACTTC. The chain combines TRBV4-3 with TRBJ2-7; the D gene is possibly TRBD2 (5 bases). CDR3 length: 14 residues. Between the trimmed V and J ends, which lost 0 bases and 2 bases, there was a span of 8 bases. Germline V gene sequence: CDR1 LGHNA, CDR2 YSLEER.

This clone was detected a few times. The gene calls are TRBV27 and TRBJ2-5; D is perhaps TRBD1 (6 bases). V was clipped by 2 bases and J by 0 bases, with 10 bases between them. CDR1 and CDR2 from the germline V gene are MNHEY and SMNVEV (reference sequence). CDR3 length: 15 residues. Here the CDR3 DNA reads TGTGCCAGCAGTTTAACAGGGCGGTACCAAGAGACCCAGTACTTC. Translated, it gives CASSLTGRYQETQYF.

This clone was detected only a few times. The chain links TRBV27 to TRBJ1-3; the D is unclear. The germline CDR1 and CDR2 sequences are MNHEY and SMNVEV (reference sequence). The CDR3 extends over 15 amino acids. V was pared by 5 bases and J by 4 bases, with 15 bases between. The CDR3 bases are TGTGCCAGCAGTACCCGGGGTGGAGTAGGAAACACCATATATTTT. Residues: CASSTRGGVGNTIYF.

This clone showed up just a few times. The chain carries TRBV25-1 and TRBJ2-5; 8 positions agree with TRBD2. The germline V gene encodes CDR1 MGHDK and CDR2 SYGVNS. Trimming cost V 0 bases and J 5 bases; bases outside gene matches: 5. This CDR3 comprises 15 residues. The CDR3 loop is CASSEYGAGDETQYF. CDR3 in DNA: TGTGCCAGCAGTGAATATGGAGCGGGAGACGAGACCCAGTACTTC.

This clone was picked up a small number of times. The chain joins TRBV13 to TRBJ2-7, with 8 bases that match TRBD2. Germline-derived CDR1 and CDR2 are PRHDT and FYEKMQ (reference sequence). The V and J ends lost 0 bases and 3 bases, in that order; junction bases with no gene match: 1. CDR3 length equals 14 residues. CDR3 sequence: CASSLGLAGYEQYF. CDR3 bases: TGTGCCAGCAGCTTAGGTCTAGCGGGCTACGAGCAGTACTTC.

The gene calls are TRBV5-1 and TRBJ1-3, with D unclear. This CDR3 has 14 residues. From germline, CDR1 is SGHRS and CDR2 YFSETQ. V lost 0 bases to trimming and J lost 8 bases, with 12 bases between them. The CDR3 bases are TGCGCCAGCAGCTTGGGGAGTTCAGCGGACACCATATATTTT. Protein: CASSLGSSADTIYF.

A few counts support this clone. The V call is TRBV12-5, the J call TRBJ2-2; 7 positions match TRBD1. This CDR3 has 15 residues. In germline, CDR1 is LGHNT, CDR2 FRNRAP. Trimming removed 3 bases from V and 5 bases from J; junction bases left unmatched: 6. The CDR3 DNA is TGTGCTAGTGGTTTACAGACAGGGATGACCGGGGAGCTGTTTTTT. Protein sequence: CASGLQTGMTGELFF.